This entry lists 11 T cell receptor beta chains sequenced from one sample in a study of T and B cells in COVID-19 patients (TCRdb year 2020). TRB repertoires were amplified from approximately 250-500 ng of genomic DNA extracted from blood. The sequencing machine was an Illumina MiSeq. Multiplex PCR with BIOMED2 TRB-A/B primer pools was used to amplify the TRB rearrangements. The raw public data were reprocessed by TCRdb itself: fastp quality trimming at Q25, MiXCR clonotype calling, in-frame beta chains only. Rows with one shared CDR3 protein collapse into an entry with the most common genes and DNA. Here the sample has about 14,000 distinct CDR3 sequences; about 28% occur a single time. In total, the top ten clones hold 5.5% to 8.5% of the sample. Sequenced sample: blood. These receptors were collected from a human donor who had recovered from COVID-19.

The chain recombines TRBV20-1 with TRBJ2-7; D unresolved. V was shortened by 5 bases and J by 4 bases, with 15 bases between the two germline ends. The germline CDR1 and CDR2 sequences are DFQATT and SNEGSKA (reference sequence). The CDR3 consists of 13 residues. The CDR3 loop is CSADDLPPYEQYF. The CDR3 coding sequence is TGCAGTGCTGACGACCTACCCCCATACGAGCAGTACTTC.

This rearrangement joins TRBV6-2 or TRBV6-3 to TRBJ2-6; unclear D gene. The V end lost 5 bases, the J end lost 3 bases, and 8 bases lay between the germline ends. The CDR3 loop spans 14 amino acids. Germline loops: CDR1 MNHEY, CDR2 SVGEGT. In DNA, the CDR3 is TGTGCCAGCAGTACCTCGTTTGGGGCCAACGTCCTGACTTTC. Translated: CASSTSFGANVLTF.

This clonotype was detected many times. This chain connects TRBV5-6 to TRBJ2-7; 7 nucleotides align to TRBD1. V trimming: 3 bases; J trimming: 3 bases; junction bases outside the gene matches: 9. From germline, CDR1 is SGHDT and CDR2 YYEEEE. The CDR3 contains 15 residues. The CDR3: CASSYTGTEVYEQYF. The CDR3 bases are TGTGCCAGCAGCTACACCGGGACAGAAGTCTACGAGCAGTACTTC. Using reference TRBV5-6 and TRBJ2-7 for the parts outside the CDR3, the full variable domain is DAGVTQSPTHLIKTRGQQVTLRCSPKSGHDTVSWYQQALGQGPQFIFQYYEEEERQRGNFPDRFSGHQFPNYSSELNVNALLLGDSALYLCASSYTGTEVYEQYFGPGTRLTVT.

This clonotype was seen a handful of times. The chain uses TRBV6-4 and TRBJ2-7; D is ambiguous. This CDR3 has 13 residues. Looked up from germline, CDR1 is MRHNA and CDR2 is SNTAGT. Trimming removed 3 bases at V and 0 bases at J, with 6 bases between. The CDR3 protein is CASSDWASYEQYF. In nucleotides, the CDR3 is TGTGCCAGCAGTGATTGGGCCTCCTACGAGCAGTACTTC.

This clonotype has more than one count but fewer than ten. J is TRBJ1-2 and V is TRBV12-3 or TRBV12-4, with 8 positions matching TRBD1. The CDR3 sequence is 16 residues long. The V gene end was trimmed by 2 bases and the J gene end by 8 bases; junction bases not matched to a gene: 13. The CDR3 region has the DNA TGTGCCAGCAGTTTAATGGGACAGGACGAAACGCGGGGCTACACCTTC. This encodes CASSLMGQDETRGYTF.

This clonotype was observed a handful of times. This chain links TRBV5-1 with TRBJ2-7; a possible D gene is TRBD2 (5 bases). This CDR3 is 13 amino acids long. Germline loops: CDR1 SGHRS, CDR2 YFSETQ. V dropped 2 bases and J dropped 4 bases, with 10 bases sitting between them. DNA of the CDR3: TGCGCCAGCAGCTTCTTAAGAGGGTACGAGCAGTACTTC. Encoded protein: CASSFLRGYEQYF.

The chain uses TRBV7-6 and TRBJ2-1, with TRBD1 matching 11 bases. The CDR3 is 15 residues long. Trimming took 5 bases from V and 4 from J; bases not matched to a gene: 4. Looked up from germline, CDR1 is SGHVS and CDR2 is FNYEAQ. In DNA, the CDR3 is TGTGCCAGCAGCCCGGGACAGGGGGGATACAATGAGCAGTTCTTC. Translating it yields CASSPGQGGYNEQFF. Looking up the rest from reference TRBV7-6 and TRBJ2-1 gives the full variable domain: GAGVSQSPRYKVTKRGQDVALRCDPISGHVSLYWYRQALGQGPEFLTYFNYEAQQDKSGLPNDRFSAERPEGSISTLTIQRTEQRDSAMYRCASSPGQGGYNEQFFGPGTRLTVL.

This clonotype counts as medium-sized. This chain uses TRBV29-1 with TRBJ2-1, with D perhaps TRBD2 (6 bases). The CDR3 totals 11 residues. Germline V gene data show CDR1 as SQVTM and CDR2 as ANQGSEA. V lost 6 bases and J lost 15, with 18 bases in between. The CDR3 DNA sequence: TGCAGCGTGGGGGACTCCCGGGAAGTGTTCTTC. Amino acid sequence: CSVGDSREVFF.

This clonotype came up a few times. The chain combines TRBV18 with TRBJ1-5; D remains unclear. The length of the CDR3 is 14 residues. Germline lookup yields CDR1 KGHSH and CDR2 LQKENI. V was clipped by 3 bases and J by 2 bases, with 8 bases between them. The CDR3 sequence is CASSPQQGNQPQHF. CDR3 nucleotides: TGTGCCAGCTCACCCCAGCAGGGCAATCAGCCCCAGCATTTT.

The CDR3 DNA sequence: TGTGCCAGCAGTTACACAGGGCAAGGACAGCCCCAGCATTTT. Encoded protein: CASSYTGQGQPQHF. V gene TRBV6-5 combines with J gene TRBJ1-5, with D perhaps matching TRBD1 (6 bases). V lost 2 bases and J 7 bases, leaving 12 bases between the germline ends. Germline CDR1 and CDR2: MNHEY and SVGAGI. The CDR3 loop spans 14 amino acids.

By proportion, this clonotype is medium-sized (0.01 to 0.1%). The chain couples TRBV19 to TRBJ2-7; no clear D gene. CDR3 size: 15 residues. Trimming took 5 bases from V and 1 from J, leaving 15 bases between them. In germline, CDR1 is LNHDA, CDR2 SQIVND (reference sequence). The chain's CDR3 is CASSLSFGESYEQYF. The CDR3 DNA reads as TGTGCCAGTAGTCTCTCCTTTGGGGAATCCTACGAGCAGTACTTC.